This TCR beta chain stems from a study of shared clonotypes between healthy human individuals. CD45RO-negative CD8 cells positively selected for CCR7 made up the naive population, which excluded terminally differentiated effector memory CD45RA+ cells. Produced via immunoSEQ multiplex PCR; TCRdb's table is partial and in-frame only. The sample has around 1.9 million clones, approximately 94% seen once. The CDR3 extends over 16 amino acids. The germline V and J ends were trimmed by 5 bases and 0 bases, with 12 bases remaining between them. The genes are TRBV5-3 and TRBJ2-6; no clear D gene. TRBV5-3 is given ORF status, its function remaining uncertain. The TCR comes from a man in his late teens or twenties in good health. Some clones in this sample may be carry-over from other donors' samples. Source material: naive CD8+ T cells from PBMCs. The CDR3: CARRGCTSSGANVLTF. The CDR3 coding sequence is TGTGCCAGAAGGGGCTGTACATCCTCTGGGGCCAACGTCCTGACTTTC.